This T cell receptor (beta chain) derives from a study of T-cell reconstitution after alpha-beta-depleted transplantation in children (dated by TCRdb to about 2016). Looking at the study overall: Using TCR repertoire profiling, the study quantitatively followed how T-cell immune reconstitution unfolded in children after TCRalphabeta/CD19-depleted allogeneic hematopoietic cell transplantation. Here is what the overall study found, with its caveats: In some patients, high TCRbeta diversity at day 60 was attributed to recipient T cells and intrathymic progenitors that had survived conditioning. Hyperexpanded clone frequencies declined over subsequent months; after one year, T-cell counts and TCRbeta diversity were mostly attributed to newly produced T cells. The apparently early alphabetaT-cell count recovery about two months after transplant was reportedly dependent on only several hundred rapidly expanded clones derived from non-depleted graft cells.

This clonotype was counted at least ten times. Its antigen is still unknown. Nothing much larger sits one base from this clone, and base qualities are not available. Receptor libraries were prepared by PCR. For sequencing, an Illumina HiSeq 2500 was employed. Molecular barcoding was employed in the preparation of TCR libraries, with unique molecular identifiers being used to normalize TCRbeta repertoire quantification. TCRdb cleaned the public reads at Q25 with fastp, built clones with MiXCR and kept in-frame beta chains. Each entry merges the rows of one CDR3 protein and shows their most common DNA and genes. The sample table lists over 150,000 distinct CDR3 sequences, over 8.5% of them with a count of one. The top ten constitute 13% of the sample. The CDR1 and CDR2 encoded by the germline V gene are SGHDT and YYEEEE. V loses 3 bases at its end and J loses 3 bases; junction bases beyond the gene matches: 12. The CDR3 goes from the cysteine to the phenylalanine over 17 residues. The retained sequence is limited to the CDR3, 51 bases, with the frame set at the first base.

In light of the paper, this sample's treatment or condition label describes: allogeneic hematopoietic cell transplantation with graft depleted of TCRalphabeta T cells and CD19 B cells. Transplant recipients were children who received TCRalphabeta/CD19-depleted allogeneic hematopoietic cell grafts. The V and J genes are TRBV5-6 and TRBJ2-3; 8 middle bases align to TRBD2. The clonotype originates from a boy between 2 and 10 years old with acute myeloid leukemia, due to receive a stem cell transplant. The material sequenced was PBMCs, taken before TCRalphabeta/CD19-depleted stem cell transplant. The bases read TGTGCCAGCAGCTGGGGCCCGGGGGGGAGAACGACAGATACGCAGTATTTT. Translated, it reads CASSWGPGGRTTDTQYF.